The present T cell receptor (beta chain) was sequenced within a study of identical twins. General observations from the study: Models came in too low on out-of-frame TCR alpha sharing in monozygotic twins.

Trimming removed 4 bases from V and 7 bases from J, with 17 bases in between. The CDR3 spans 15 residues. CDR1 is SEHNR and CDR2 is FQNEAQ in the germline V gene (reference sequence). MiXCR, applied by TCRdb to the 5' RACE reads, yields one record per CDR3 protein. The sample lists 690,000 or so distinct CDR3 sequences, about 9.4% occurring once. A word on this clonotype: What it binds is unknown.

A further study also used this sample, focusing on yellow fever vaccine responses in identical twins.

The chain carries TRBV7-9 and TRBJ2-1; either TRBD1 or TRBD2 may fit D (7 bases each). The clonotype originates from a woman under 30 in good health. Sequencing was performed on PBMCs. CDR3 amino acids: CASSSRGGVGNEQFF. The CDR3 DNA reads as TGTGCCAGCAGCTCCAGGGGGGGGGTGGGAAATGAGCAGTTCTTC.